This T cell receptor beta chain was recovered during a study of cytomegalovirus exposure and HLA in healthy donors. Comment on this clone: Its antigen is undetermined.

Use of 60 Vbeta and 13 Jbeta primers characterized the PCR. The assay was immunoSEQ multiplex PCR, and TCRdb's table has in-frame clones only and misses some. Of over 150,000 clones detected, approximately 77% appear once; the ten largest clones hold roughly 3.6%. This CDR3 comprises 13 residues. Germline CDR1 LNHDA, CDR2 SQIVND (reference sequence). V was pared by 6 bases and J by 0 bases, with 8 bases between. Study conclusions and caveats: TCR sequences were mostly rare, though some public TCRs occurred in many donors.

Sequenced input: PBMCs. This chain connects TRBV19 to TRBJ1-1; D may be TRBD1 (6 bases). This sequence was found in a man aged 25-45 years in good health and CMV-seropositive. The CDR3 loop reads CASRWDMNTEAFF. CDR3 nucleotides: TGTGCCAGTAGATGGGACATGAACACTGAAGCTTTCTTT.